This T cell receptor beta chain was sequenced during a study of blood T cell repertoires in COVID-19. On the study more broadly: From T cells, B-cell-depleted T cells, or PBMCs came the material, which was cDNA or gDNA.

Original methodology: Amplification of reference gene primers provided the estimated nucleated cell counts. Produced via immunoSEQ multiplex PCR; TCRdb's table is partial and in-frame only. V, J and clone size are those of that table, while D and trimming were read from the DNA. The data hold around 190,000 clones, with roughly 84% observed a single time. Seattle-derived patients entered the study during active infection and were followed longitudinally. The CDR3 is made up of 14 amino acids. The V and J ends lost 6 bases and 2 bases respectively, with 12 bases between them. Germline CDR1 is LNHNV and CDR2 is YYDKDF (reference sequence).

V usage is TRBV15 and J usage is TRBJ2-3; perhaps TRBD2 as D (6 bases). The sequence was obtained from a man in his fifties with COVID-19, enrolled during active disease. Sequencing was carried out using peripheral blood. The DNA of the CDR3 is TGTGCCACCAGTGGTGGGAGGAACACAGATACGCAGTATTTT. Its translation is CATSGGRNTDTQYF.